This entry describes one TCR beta chain. This clonotype occurred a few times. The clone's antigen remains unknown. No much larger clonotype is one base removed from it; base qualities were not supplied. These data come from a study of T-cell memory formation after mild COVID-19 (dated by TCRdb to the early 2020s). Notes on the research overall: TCR sequence clusters from the two donors were largely donor specific. In a couple of donors, T-cell clones that expanded and contracted after mild COVID-19 were tracked by sequencing TCRalpha and TCRbeta repertoires over time. Two young, previously healthy adult volunteers, one female and one male, were included in the cohort. The full study reports these points: Some responding clones were found in pre-infection memory, which suggests that pre-existing cross-reactive memory T cells took part in the SARS-CoV-2 response. Contracting CD4+ clones appeared mostly in the CM and EM memory subsets, whereas CD8+ clones were enriched in EMRA. The study included only a couple of mild cases, and larger cohorts that include severe cases with pre-infection samples were judged to be necessary. Clones that contracted from day 15 to 85 showed balanced CD4/CD8 phenotypes, whereas a second wave of clones that expanded from day 15 to 37 leaned towards CD4+. The second-wave clones that peaked on day 37 were not confirmed to be SARS-CoV-2 specific.

Sequencing was performed on an Illumina NovaSeq 6000. Using 5'RACE with constant-segment primers, TCRalpha and TCRbeta cDNA libraries were constructed, with sample barcodes and unique molecular identifiers added in the process. RNA was extracted from every sample with Trizol reagent. Amplification of the libraries took two PCR steps, and the second step added a second sample barcode plus Illumina TruSeq adapters. The libraries were sequenced on an Illumina NovaSeq using 2 x 150 bp paired-end reads. The original pipeline was this. Reads were demultiplexed and collapsed into UMI-guided consensus sequences with migec v1.2.7. Using mixcr v2.1.11, the UMI consensuses were aligned to TRA and TRB V and J templates and assembled into clonotypes. A clonotype was counted as expanded or contracted only when both edgeR and NoisET called the clonotype significant, with the noise models trained on biological replicates. edgeR calls used a false discovery rate-adjusted p below 0.01 and a log2 fold-change threshold of 1. As an exploratory analysis of dynamics, max-normalized trajectories of the 1000 most abundant clonotypes were examined with PCA combined with hierarchical clustering. Separately sequenced CD4+ and CD8+ repertoires were used to assign a CD4 or CD8 phenotype to each responding clone. Using fastp at Q25 and MiXCR, TCRdb reprocessed the public reads and kept productive beta chains. Each entry merges the rows of one CDR3 protein and shows their most common DNA and genes. V and J calls and clone size were set by TCRdb, not the authors. The sample table records fewer than 700,000 distinct CDR3 sequences; less than 25% of these occur just once. The ten largest clones take up roughly 8.3% of the sample.

The CDR3 runs 13 residues from the cysteine to the phenylalanine. The sequence is cut down to CDR3 DNA, 39 bases in frame from base 1. Ends trimmed: V by 5 bases, J by 9 bases; bases unmatched to a gene: 6. Ficoll-Paque density gradient centrifugation was the method used to isolate PBMCs. Recombination connected TRBV12-3 or TRBV12-4 to TRBJ2-1, and 8 bases in between align with TRBD1. Sample: PBMCs or a T cell subset sorted from them (not recorded which). The sequence derives from an adult woman who had mild COVID-19 (a few samples of this study predate the infection). The sample titles of this study are shuffled in the database, so cell type and time point are left out; the donor was told from shared clones. The CDR3 has the sequence CASSLGQGGEQFF. The DNA reads as follows: TGTGCCAGCAGTCTCGGACAGGGCGGTGAGCAGTTCTTC.